This TCR beta chain was sequenced during a study of T cells in localized non-small cell lung cancer. V was trimmed by 4 bases and J by 7 bases, leaving 7 bases between them. The CDR3 has 11 residues. Germline CDR1 reads SNHLY; CDR2 reads FYNNEI. Concerning this clone: Its antigen is unknown.

General study results and limits: Of the tissues analyzed, uninvolved adjacent lung showed maximal T cell clonality, greater than tumor. Longer survival (overall) was linked to higher T cell density in blood.

Produced via immunoSEQ multiplex PCR; TCRdb's table is partial and in-frame only. Among approximately 46,000 clones listed, 81% were seen once. The chain is built from TRBV2 and TRBJ1-1; D gene uncertain. The receptor was isolated from a man aged 35 to 69 with stage III lung adenocarcinoma. This material consisted of peripheral blood mononuclear cells, taken before any cancer treatment. This CDR3 reads CASSGADEAFF. The CDR3 DNA sequence: TGTGCCAGCAGTGGAGCTGATGAAGCTTTCTTT.